The 16 T cell receptor beta chains below come from one sample, sequenced in a study of shared clonotypes between healthy human individuals. Repertoires were generated with immunoSEQ multiplex PCR, while TCRdb's copy carries only in-frame clones and drops some. The repertoire includes about 450,000 clones, roughly 85% of them detected once, and about an eighth sits in the top ten. Sample: PBMCs. The source is a woman in her thirties or forties in good health. Some clones in this sample may be carry-over from other donors' samples.

Only one count was recorded for this clone. The chain couples TRBV20-1 to TRBJ2-7; D is ambiguous. This CDR3 contains 10 residues. Germline loops: CDR1 DFQATT, CDR2 SNEGSKA (reference sequence). V shed 3 bases and J shed 6 bases, with 6 bases lying between them. CDR3 region: CSARMAEQYF. The CDR3 DNA reads TGCAGTGCTAGGATGGCCGAGCAGTACTTC.

The V and J genes are TRBV7-9 and TRBJ2-2; tentatively, D is TRBD1 or TRBD2 (7 bases each). Trimming shortened V by 7 bases and J by 3 bases, and 12 bases separated the two germline ends. The CDR3 length is 14 residues. Germline CDR1 and CDR2: SEHNR and FQNEAQ (reference sequence). The CDR3 is CASTPGGDTGELFF. Written as DNA, the CDR3 is TGTGCCAGCACTCCAGGGGGGGACACCGGGGAGCTGTTTTTT.

The chain couples TRBV5-1 to TRBJ2-5; D ambiguous. V was pared by 0 bases and J by 4 bases, with 16 bases between. The V gene's germline CDR1 is SGHRS and CDR2 YFSETQ. There are 16 residues in the CDR3. CDR3 nucleotide sequence: TGCGCCAGCAGCTTGGGCGGCGATGGGGTCGGAGAGACCCAGTACTTC. Protein product: CASSLGGDGVGETQYF.

Details on this clone: A much larger clone differs by one base, so this may be a read error. The chain links TRBV6-6 to TRBJ1-5; no definite D call. Per germline, CDR1 MNHNY and CDR2 SVGAGI (reference sequence). Trimming took off 2 bases at V and 5 bases at J, with 13 bases between the two ends. The length of the CDR3 is 15 residues. The DNA for the CDR3 is TGTGCCAGCAGTTACGAGCCTTCTTGGTATCAGCCCCAGCATTTT. Translating it yields CASSYEPSWYQPQHF.

This chain links TRBV11-1 with TRBJ2-7, with 11 bases identical to TRBD1. V gave up 4 bases and J gave up 4 bases; unmatched junction bases: 3. The CDR3 spans 14 residues. Germline lookup yields CDR1 SGHAT and CDR2 FQDESV (reference sequence). This CDR3 is CASSSGTGGYEQYF. The CDR3 DNA reads TGTGCCAGCAGCTCCGGGACAGGGGGATACGAGCAGTACTTC. The full variable domain, with the rest looked up from reference TRBV11-1 and TRBJ2-7, is EAEVAQSPRYKITEKSQAVAFWCDPISGHATLYWYRQILGQGPELLVQFQDESVVDDSQLPKDRFSAERLKGVDSTLKIQPAELGDSAMYLCASSSGTGGYEQYFGPGTRLTVT.

The chain carries TRBV27 and TRBJ1-5, with TRBD1 matching over 8 bases. Trimming took 5 bases from V and 4 from J; bases not matched to a gene: 7. Germline-derived CDR1 and CDR2 are MNHEY and SMNVEV (reference sequence). The CDR3 loop spans 15 amino acids. CDR3 sequence: CASSPQQGGNQPQHF. The CDR3 coding sequence is TGTGCCAGCAGTCCACAACAGGGGGGAAATCAGCCCCAGCATTTT.

The chain uses TRBV7-8 and TRBJ2-5; D possibly corresponds to TRBD2 (6 bases). Per the germline V gene, CDR1 is SGHVS and CDR2 is FQNEAQ. The CDR3 is 17 residues long. V was cut by 5 bases and J by 0 bases, with 19 bases left in between. CDR3 protein: CASSPRFGGPYQETQYF. Written as DNA, the CDR3 is TGTGCCAGCAGCCCGAGGTTCGGGGGTCCGTACCAAGAGACCCAGTACTTC.

This chain joins TRBV25-1 and TRBJ1-5; the D gene is possibly TRBD1 (5 bases). This CDR3 contains 14 residues. Per germline, CDR1 MGHDK and CDR2 SYGVNS. V was shortened by 3 bases and J by 3 bases, with 9 bases between the two germline ends. CDR3 bases: TGTGCCAGCAGTGATCAGGGCCTCAATCAGCCCCAGCATTTT. Encoded protein: CASSDQGLNQPQHF.

CDR3 DNA sequence: TGTGCCAGCAGCGTACACCCGGGACAGGGGGCCAATGAGCAGTTCTTC. Translating gives CASSVHPGQGANEQFF. The chain carries TRBV9 and TRBJ2-1; TRBD1 matches 12 bases. Germline-derived CDR1 and CDR2 are SGDLS and YYNGEE. There are 16 residues in the CDR3. The V gene end was trimmed by 1 base and the J gene end by 6 bases; junction bases not matched to a gene: 5.

The chain employs TRBV30 and TRBJ1-2; TRBD1 might be the D (5 bases). The germline V gene has CDR1 GTSNPN and CDR2 SVGIG (reference sequence). V lost 4 bases to trimming and J lost 9 bases, with 18 bases between them. This CDR3 region has 13 residues. CDR3 region: CAWTRDRVVSYTF. The CDR3 DNA is TGTGCCTGGACCCGGGACCGAGTGGTGAGCTACACCTTC.

This chain joins TRBV28 and TRBJ2-7, with a tentative D call TRBD2 (5 bases). From germline, CDR1 is MDHEN and CDR2 SYDVKM. The length of the CDR3 is 18 residues. Trimming left V 2 bases short and J 6 bases short, with 26 bases between. CDR3 residues: CASSLIRRASRGWSEQYF. For the CDR3, the DNA is TGTGCCAGCAGTTTAATCCGTAGGGCATCCCGGGGATGGAGCGAGCAGTACTTC.

The genes are TRBV5-1 and TRBJ2-7; tentative D call: TRBD2 (5 bases). Trimming shortened V by 4 bases and J by 0 bases, and 14 bases separated the two germline ends. The CDR3 length is 15 residues. Germline CDR1 SGHRS, CDR2 YFSETQ. The CDR3 protein is CASSQDLASSYEQYF. In DNA, the CDR3 is TGCGCCAGCAGCCAGGACCTAGCTAGCTCCTACGAGCAGTACTTC.

The rearrangement joins TRBV2 to TRBJ1-4, with a tentative D call TRBD1 (6 bases). Germline V CDR1 and CDR2: SNHLY, FYNNEI. This CDR3 spans 15 amino acids. Trimming removed 3 bases at V and 5 bases at J, with 13 bases between. The CDR3 is CASSEWDKVNEKLFF. The CDR3 DNA follows: TGTGCCAGCAGTGAGTGGGACAAGGTCAATGAAAAACTGTTTTTT.

This clone appeared a few times. This may stem from a read error, because a much larger clone lies one nucleotide away. Other DNA variants within this sample encode the same CDR3. This chain uses TRBV2 with TRBJ1-1, with D unclear. Trimming pared 3 bases from V and 1 base from J, leaving 6 bases between. The CDR3 is 13 residues long. The germline V gene encodes CDR1 SNHLY and CDR2 FYNNEI. The CDR3 region has the DNA TGTGCCAGCAGTGAGCAGCCGAACACTGAAGCTTTCTTT. This gives the protein CASSEQPNTEAFF. The full variable domain, with the rest looked up from reference TRBV2 and TRBJ1-1, is EPEVTQTPSHQVTQMGQEVILRCVPISNHLYFYWYRQILGQKVEFLVSFYNNEISEKSEIFDDQFSVERPDGSNFTLKIRSTKLEDSAMYFCASSEQPNTEAFFGQGTRLTVV.

In regard to this clone: The same CDR3 also results from other DNA sequences found in this sample. The gene calls are TRBV10-3 and TRBJ2-7, with D perhaps matching TRBD1 (6 bases). CDR3 length equals 14 residues. Germline-derived CDR1 and CDR2 are ENHRY and SYGVKD. V gave up 3 bases and J gave up 2 bases, with 11 bases separating them. The CDR3 sequence: CAISEVQGAYEQYF. Written as DNA, the CDR3 is TGTGCCATCAGTGAAGTACAGGGCGCCTACGAGCAGTACTTC.

The rearrangement uses TRBV28 and TRBJ2-1; the D gene is possibly TRBD2 (6 bases). CDR3 length: 16 residues. The germline gives CDR1 MDHEN, CDR2 SYDVKM. Between the trimmed V and J ends, which lost 4 bases and 2 bases, there was a span of 15 bases. The CDR3 protein is CASSSTTGLPYNEQFF. The CDR3 bases are TGTGCCAGCAGTTCCACCACGGGACTTCCCTACAATGAGCAGTTCTTC.